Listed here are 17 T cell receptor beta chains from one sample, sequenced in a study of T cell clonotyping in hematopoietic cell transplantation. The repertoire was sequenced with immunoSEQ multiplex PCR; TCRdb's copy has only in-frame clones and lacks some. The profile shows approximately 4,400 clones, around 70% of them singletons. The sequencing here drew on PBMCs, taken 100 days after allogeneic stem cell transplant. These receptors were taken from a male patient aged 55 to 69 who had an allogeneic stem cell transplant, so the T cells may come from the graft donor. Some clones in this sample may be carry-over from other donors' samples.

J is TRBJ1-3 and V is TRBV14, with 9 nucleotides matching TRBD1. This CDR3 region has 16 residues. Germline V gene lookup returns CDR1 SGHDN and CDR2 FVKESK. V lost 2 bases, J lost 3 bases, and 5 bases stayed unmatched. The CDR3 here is CASSQHRGQIGNTIYF. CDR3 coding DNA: TGTGCCAGCAGCCAACACAGGGGGCAGATTGGAAACACCATATATTTT.

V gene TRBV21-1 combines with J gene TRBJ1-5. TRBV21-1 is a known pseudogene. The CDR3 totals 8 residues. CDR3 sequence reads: CASQPQHF. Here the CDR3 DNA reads TGTGCCAGCCAGCCCCAGCATTTT.

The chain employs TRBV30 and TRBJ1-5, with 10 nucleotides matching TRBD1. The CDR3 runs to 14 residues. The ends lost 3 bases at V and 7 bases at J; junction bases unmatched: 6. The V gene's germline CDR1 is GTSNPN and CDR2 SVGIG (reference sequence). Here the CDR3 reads CAWSWTGGGQPQHF. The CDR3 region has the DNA TGTGCCTGGAGCTGGACAGGGGGAGGGCAGCCCCAGCATTTT.

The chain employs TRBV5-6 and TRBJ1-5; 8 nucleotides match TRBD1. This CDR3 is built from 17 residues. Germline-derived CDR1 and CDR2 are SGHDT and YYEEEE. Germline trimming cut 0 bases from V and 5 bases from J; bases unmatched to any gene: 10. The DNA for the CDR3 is TGTGCCAGCAGCTTGGAGGGCAGGGGGCGGGCCCATCAGCCCCAGCATTTT. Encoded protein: CASSLEGRGRAHQPQHF.

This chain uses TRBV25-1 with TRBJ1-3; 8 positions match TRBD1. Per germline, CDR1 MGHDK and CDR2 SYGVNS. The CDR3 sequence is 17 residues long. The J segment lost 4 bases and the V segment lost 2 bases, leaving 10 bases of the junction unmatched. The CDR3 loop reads CASSEGGRGHLGNTIYF. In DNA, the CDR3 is TGTGCCAGCAGTGAAGGAGGCAGGGGGCATCTCGGAAACACCATATATTTT.

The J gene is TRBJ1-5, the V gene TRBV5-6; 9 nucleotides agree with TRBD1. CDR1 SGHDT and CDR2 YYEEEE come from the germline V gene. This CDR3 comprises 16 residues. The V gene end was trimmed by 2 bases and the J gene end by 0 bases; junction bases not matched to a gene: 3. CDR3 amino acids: CASSLRTGVSNQPQHF. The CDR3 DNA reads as TGTGCCAGCAGCTTAAGGACAGGGGTTAGCAATCAGCCCCAGCATTTT.

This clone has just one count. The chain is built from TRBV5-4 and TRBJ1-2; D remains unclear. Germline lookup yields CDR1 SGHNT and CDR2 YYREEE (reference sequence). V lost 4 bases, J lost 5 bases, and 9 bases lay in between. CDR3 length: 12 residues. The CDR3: CASSAIGYGYTF. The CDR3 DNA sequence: TGTGCCAGCAGCGCTATAGGGTATGGCTACACCTTC.

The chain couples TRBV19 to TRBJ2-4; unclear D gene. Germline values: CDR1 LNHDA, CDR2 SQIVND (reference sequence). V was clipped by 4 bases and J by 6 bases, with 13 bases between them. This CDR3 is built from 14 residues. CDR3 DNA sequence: TGTGCCAGTAGTACCCTTGGGCTGGGAAACATTCAGTACTTC. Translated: CASSTLGLGNIQYF.

CDR3 sequence (DNA): TGTGCCAGCAGCCGTGACGGCATCTATGGCTACACCTTC. Amino acids: CASSRDGIYGYTF. The chain couples TRBV11-2 to TRBJ1-2, with D uncertain. The CDR3 extends over 13 amino acids. The germline V and J ends were trimmed by 5 bases and 4 bases, with 11 bases remaining between them. CDR1 and CDR2 from the germline V gene are SGHAT and FQNNGV.

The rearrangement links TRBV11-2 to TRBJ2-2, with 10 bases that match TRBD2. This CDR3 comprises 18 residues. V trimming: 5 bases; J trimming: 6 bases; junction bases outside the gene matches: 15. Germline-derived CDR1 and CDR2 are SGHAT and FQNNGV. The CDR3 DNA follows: TGTGCCAGCAGCCCGACCCGAGCGGGAGGGTTTTTCGCCGGGGAGCTGTTTTTT. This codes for CASSPTRAGGFFAGELFF.

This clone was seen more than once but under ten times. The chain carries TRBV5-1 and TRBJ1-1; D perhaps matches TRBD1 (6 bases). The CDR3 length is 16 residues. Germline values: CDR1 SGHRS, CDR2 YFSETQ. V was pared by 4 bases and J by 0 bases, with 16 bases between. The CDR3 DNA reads TGCGCCAGCAGCCTAACACAGGGAGGGATGAACACTGAAGCTTTCTTT. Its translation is CASSLTQGGMNTEAFF.

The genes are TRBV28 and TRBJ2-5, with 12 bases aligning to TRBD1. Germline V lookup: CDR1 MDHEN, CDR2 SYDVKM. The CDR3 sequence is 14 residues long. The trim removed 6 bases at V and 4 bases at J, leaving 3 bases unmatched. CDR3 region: CASRGTGGGETQYF. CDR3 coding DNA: TGTGCCAGCAGGGGGACAGGGGGCGGAGAGACCCAGTACTTC.

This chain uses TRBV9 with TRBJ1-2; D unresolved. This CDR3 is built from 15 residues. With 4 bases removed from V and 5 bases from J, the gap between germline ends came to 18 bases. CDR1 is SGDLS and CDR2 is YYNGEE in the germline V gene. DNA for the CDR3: TGTGCCAGCAGCCCAGAGGGCGTACCGTGGTATGGCTACACCTTC. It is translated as CASSPEGVPWYGYTF.

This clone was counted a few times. CDR3 DNA sequence: TGTGCCAGCATGTTTCAGGGGGACACCGGGGAGCTGTTTTTT. It encodes CASMFQGDTGELFF. This chain links TRBV2 with TRBJ2-2, with TRBD1 matching over 7 bases. V shed 7 bases and J 3 bases; nucleotides not matched to a gene: 5. This CDR3 is built from 14 residues. In germline, CDR1 is SNHLY, CDR2 FYNNEI. Full variable domain (missing parts from reference TRBV2 and TRBJ2-2): EPEVTQTPSHQVTQMGQEVILRCVPISNHLYFYWYRQILGQKVEFLVSFYNNEISEKSEIFDDQFSVERPDGSNFTLKIRSTKLEDSAMYFCASMFQGDTGELFFGEGSRLTVL.

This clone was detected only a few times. CDR3 bases: TGTGCCAGCAGCTTAGAATTATTAGGGAGCCAGACCCAGTACTTC. It translates to CASSLELLGSQTQYF. The V and J genes are TRBV7-6 and TRBJ2-5, with TRBD2 as a possible D gene (5 bases). This CDR3 spans 15 amino acids. Germline values: CDR1 SGHVS, CDR2 FNYEAQ. V lost 1 base to trimming and J lost 6 bases, with 15 bases between them.

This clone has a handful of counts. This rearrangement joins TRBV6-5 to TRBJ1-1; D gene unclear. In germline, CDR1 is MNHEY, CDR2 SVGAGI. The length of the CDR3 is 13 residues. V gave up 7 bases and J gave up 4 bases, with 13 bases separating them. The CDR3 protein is CASTRPSGTEAFF. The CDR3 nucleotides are TGTGCCAGCACTCGGCCTTCTGGCACTGAAGCTTTCTTT.

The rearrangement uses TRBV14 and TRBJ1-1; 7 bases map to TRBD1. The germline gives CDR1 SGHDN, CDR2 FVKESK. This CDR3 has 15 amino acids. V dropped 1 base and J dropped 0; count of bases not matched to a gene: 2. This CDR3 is CASSQAGTVNTEAFF. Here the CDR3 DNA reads TGTGCCAGCAGCCAAGCCGGGACAGTGAACACTGAAGCTTTCTTT. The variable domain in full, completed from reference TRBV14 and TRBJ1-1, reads EAGVTQFPSHSVIEKGQTVTLRCDPISGHDNLYWYRRVMGKEIKFLLHFVKESKQDESGMPNNRFLAERTGGTYSTLKVQPAELEDSGVYFCASSQAGTVNTEAFFGQGTRLTVV.